Each of the 14 T cell receptor beta chains below was sequenced from the same sample in a study of early T cells in non-severe SARS-CoV-2 infection. One entry per CDR3 protein results from TCRdb running MiXCR on the 5' RACE reads. This sample yields about 80,000 distinct CDR3 sequences, of which 9% to 14% are seen a single time; approximately 2.6% belongs to the top ten. Specimen: whole blood. The receptors here all came from an adult who was a healthcare worker with PCR-confirmed SARS-CoV-2 infection or an uninfected control (not recorded which).

This clonotype was found many times. The chain is built from TRBV28 and TRBJ1-2; no reliable D call. This CDR3 contains 12 residues. CDR1 and CDR2 (germline): MDHEN, SYDVKM. V lost 2 bases to trimming and J lost 5 bases, with 6 bases between them. The CDR3 loop reads CASSLGGYGYTF. The CDR3 region has the DNA TGTGCCAGCAGTTTAGGAGGTTATGGCTACACCTTC.

In this sample, this clonotype turned up a few times. The CDR3 DNA follows: TGTGCTAGTGGGACGGAGCAGCAGCCCCAGCATTTT. This codes for CASGTEQQPQHF. V and J are TRBV12-5 and TRBJ1-5; D not certain. Trimming removed 6 bases at V and 7 bases at J, with 10 bases between. Germline assignment: CDR1 LGHNT and CDR2 FRNRAP. This CDR3 has 12 amino acids.

This clonotype showed up just a few times. V gene TRBV7-3 combines with J gene TRBJ2-3; D not certain. This CDR3 has 15 residues. Per germline, CDR1 SGHTA and CDR2 FQGTGA. The germline V and J ends were trimmed by 1 base and 2 bases, with 10 bases remaining between them. The CDR3 spells CASSLRASPTDTQYF. The CDR3 DNA reads as TGTGCCAGCAGCTTAAGGGCATCCCCCACAGATACGCAGTATTTT.

Ten or more counts support this clonotype. The chain joins TRBV29-1 to TRBJ2-4, with TRBD2 identical over 9 bases. J gave up 1 base and V 6 bases, and 7 bases lay outside the gene matches. The length of the CDR3 is 15 residues. Germline V gene data show CDR1 as SQVTM and CDR2 as ANQGSEA. DNA for the CDR3: TGCAGCGTCTCGACTAGCGGAGGGGCCAAAAACATTCAGTACTTC. This gives the protein CSVSTSGGAKNIQYF.

This clonotype was seen a few times. CDR3 sequence (DNA): TGTGCCAGCAGCCCTGAGGACGCACTAGCGGGAGAGGGTGAGCAGTTCTTC. Protein sequence: CASSPEDALAGEGEQFF. This chain joins TRBV3-1 and TRBJ2-1; 11 bases fit TRBD2. The CDR3 covers 17 residues. After removal of 4 bases from V and 9 bases from J, the junction contained 14 bases not matched to a gene. The germline V gene encodes CDR1 LGHDT and CDR2 YNNKEL (reference sequence).

This clonotype showed up many times. This chain uses TRBV15 with TRBJ2-7; maybe TRBD2 (5 bases). V was trimmed by 5 bases and J by 0 bases, leaving 14 bases between them. CDR1 LNHNV and CDR2 YYDKDF come from the germline V gene (reference sequence). This CDR3 has 15 residues. The CDR3 DNA is TGTGCCACCAGCGAGACGAGCGGCTACTCCTACGAGCAGTACTTC. Protein product: CATSETSGYSYEQYF.

This clonotype was seen repeatedly, ten times or more. The CDR3 nucleotides are TGCGCCAGCAGCTCAGGACTAGCGGGAGCCCAGGTCCACGAGCAGTACTTC. Translated, it gives CASSSGLAGAQVHEQYF. The rearrangement links TRBV5-1 to TRBJ2-7; 13 nucleotides line up with TRBD2. This CDR3 has 17 amino acids. From germline, CDR1 is SGHRS and CDR2 YFSETQ. V shed 3 bases and J 5 bases; nucleotides not matched to a gene: 11.

The chain couples TRBV11-3 to TRBJ1-4; D perhaps matches TRBD1 (5 bases). The V gene lost 4 bases and the J gene lost 0 bases, with 9 bases spanning the gap. Germline CDR1 reads SGHNT; CDR2 reads YENEEA. This CDR3 has 15 amino acids. The CDR3 reads CASSSGGATNEKLFF. In DNA form, the CDR3 reads TGTGCCAGCAGCTCGGGAGGGGCAACTAATGAAAAACTGTTTTTT.

The chain employs TRBV29-1 and TRBJ2-2; D is undetermined. The germline gives CDR1 SQVTM, CDR2 ANQGSEA. V dropped 4 bases and J dropped 6 bases, with 12 bases sitting between them. The CDR3 loop spans 13 amino acids. The CDR3 is CSVVPLGPGELFF. The CDR3 DNA sequence: TGCAGCGTTGTTCCCCTCGGTCCCGGGGAGCTGTTTTTT.

This clonotype was counted ten times or more. The CDR3 DNA reads TGCAGTGCCTCGGACAGGGTCTACGAGCAGTACTTC. Translation: CSASDRVYEQYF. The chain links TRBV20-1 to TRBJ2-7; 8 bases match TRBD1. The CDR3 covers 12 residues. Germline trimming cut 6 bases from V and 3 bases from J; bases unmatched to any gene: 4. Germline V gives CDR1 DFQATT, CDR2 SNEGSKA (reference sequence).

With regard to this clonotype: Because the CDR3 is missing its conserved closing phenylalanine or tryptophan, this is likely a read error. The DNA is left out, because the CDR3 cannot be placed on it with certainty; the CDR3 is given as TCRdb lists it. J is TRBJ2-7 and V is TRBV5-6; the table's D call of TRBD2 was not tested on the DNA. The germline CDR1 and CDR2 sequences are SGHDT and YYEEEE. The CDR3 spans 12 amino acids, including both terminal residues. The CDR3 reads CASSFGARAGEH.

Only a few counts were recorded for this clonotype. The chain recombines TRBV5-1 with TRBJ1-1; D unclear. Germline lookup yields CDR1 SGHRS and CDR2 YFSETQ. V dropped 2 bases and J dropped 0 bases, with 8 bases sitting between them. The CDR3 spans 14 residues. The CDR3 coding sequence is TGCGCCAGCAGCTTTGGTCCTATGAACACTGAAGCTTTCTTT. Translation: CASSFGPMNTEAFF.

This clonotype was detected ten times or more. V usage is TRBV18 and J usage is TRBJ1-5; D remains unclear. Germline V gene data show CDR1 as KGHSH and CDR2 as LQKENI. The CDR3 covers 14 residues. V lost 3 bases to trimming and J lost 4 bases, with 10 bases between them. The CDR3 DNA reads TGTGCCAGCTCACCGGGCACGGGTAATCAGCCCCAGCATTTT. The encoded protein is CASSPGTGNQPQHF.

This clonotype was detected a few times. This chain joins TRBV9 and TRBJ2-7; 7 bases line up with TRBD1. The germline CDR1 and CDR2 sequences are SGDLS and YYNGEE. With 4 bases clipped from V and 2 bases from J, the junction kept 9 bases outside the gene matches. This CDR3 has 15 amino acids. CDR3 protein: CASSPRQGWAYEQYF. In DNA, the CDR3 is TGTGCCAGCAGCCCCCGACAGGGTTGGGCCTACGAGCAGTACTTC.